This T cell receptor beta chain was retrieved from a study of T cell repertoires in cytomegalovirus infection. Turning to the study itself: An indication of both CMV infection and matching HLA type came from public TCR beta signatures.

The table lists this clonotype with many counts. The antigen remains undetermined. General study points: Summed frequency of public TCR beta families distinguished CMV carriers with the relevant HLA. Across the ex vivo response, the dominant clonotypes were HLA-C-restricted CMV-specific TCR beta clonotypes.

MiXCR, applied by TCRdb to the reads, yields one record per CDR3 protein. Seen here are approximately 70,000 distinct CDR3 sequences, 3% to 4% observed once, and the top ten hold about 22%. The sample taken for sequencing was PBMCs. The clonotype was recovered from a human donor in good health (CMV status not recorded). Some clones in this sample may be carry-over from other donors' samples.

The CDR3 region has the DNA TGTGCCAGCAGCTTCGGGACAGACAATCAGCCCCAGCATTTT. It specifies CASSFGTDNQPQHF. This chain joins TRBV7-8 and TRBJ1-5, with 7 bases matching TRBD1. V lost 3 bases, J lost 3 bases, and 2 bases stayed unmatched. CDR1 is SGHVS and CDR2 is FQNEAQ in the germline V gene. The CDR3 sequence is 14 residues long.